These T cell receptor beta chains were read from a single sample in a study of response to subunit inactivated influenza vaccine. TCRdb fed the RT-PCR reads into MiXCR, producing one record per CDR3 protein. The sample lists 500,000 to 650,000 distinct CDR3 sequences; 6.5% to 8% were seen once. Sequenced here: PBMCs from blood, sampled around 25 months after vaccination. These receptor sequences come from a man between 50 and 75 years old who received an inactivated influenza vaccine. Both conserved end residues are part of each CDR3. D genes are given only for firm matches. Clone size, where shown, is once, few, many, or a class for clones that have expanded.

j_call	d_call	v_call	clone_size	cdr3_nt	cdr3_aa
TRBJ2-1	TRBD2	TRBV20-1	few	TGCAGTGCAACGGGACTAGCGGGACACTACAATGAGCAGTTCTTC	CSATGLAGHYNEQFF
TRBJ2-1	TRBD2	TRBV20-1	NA	TGCAGTGCGGGGGGACTAGCAAGGGGAAATGAGCAGTTCTTC	CSAGGLARGNEQFF
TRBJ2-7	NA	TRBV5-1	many	TGCGCCAGCAGCTTGAACTTGCGCGAGCAGTACTTC	CASSLNLREQYF
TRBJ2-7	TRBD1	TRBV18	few	TGTGCCAGCTCACCAGGGACAGGAGCGGCCGAGCAGTACTTC	CASSPGTGAAEQYF
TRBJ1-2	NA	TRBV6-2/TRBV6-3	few	TGTGCCAGCAGTCGGACACTTAACTATGGCTACACCTTC	CASSRTLNYGYTF
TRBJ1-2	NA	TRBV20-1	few	TGCAGTGCTAGACCCTTTGCCACCGTCCCCTACACCTTC	CSARPFATVPYTF
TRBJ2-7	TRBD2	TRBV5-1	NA	TGCGCCAGCAGTCTACCCGGGACTAGCGCCCACGAGCAGTACTTC	CASSLPGTSAHEQYF
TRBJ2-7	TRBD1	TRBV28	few	TGTGCCAGCCCCCCCTCGGACAGGCTGAGCTCCTACGAGCAGTACTTC	CASPPSDRLSSYEQYF
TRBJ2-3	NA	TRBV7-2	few	TGTGCCAGCAGCTTAGGGGGGCGGCCTAGGGATACGCAGTATTTT	CASSLGGRPRDTQYF
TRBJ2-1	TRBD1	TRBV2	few	TGTGCCAGCAACCCGGCGGGGACAGGGACTTTTAATGAGCAGTTCTTC	CASNPAGTGTFNEQFF
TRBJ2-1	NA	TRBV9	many	TGTGCCAGCAGTAATCTAGCAGAACAGTTCTTC	CASSNLAEQFF
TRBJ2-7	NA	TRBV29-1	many	TGCAGCGTTGAAACGGCCTACGAGCAGTACTTC	CSVETAYEQYF
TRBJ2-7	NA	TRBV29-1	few	TGCAGCGTTGACGCAGGGGAGACCTACGAGCAGTACTTC	CSVDAGETYEQYF
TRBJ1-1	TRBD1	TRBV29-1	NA	TGCAGCGTGCGCGGGACAGCGAACACTGAAGCTTTCTTT	CSVRGTANTEAFF
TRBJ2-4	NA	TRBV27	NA	TGTGCCAGCAGCCCATCGACAGGCTGGAGAAACATTCAGTACTTC	CASSPSTGWRNIQYF
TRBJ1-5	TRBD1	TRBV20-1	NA	TGCAGTGCTGGGACAGATTTTAATCAGCCCCAGCATTTT	CSAGTDFNQPQHF
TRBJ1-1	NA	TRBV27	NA	TGTGCCAGCAGTTTGAGGTTGCTAAACACTGAAGCTTTCTTT	CASSLRLLNTEAFF
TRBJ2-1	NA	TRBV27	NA	TGTGCCAGCTCGGGGAGGCTCTACAATGAGCAGTTCTTC	CASSGRLYNEQFF
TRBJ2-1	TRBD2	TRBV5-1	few	TGCGCCAGCAGCGTGAGGACTAGCGGGGGGCCCAATGAGCAGTTCTTC	CASSVRTSGGPNEQFF
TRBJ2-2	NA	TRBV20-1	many	TGCAGTGCTCGCCCCGGCACGAACACCGGGGAGCTGTTTTTT	CSARPGTNTGELFF
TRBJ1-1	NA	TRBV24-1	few	TGTGCCACCATGGGGGGCATGGACACTGAAGCTTTCTTT	CATMGGMDTEAFF
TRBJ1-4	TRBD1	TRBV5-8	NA	TGTGCCAGCAGCCCCGGGACAGACCATGAAAAACTGTTTTTT	CASSPGTDHEKLFF
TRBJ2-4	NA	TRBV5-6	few	TGTGCCAGCAGCATGTGGGACACCTTGAACATTCAGTACTTC	CASSMWDTLNIQYF
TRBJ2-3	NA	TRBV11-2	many	TGTGCCAGCAGCTTAGGGGGCCTAGATACGCAGTATTTT	CASSLGGLDTQYF
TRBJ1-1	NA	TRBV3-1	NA	TGTGCCAGCAGCCAGGGGAACCTTAACACTGAAGCTTTCTTT	CASSQGNLNTEAFF
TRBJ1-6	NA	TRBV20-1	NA	TGCAGTGCCAACCGGGCGGCCGGGGGTTCACCCCTCCACTTT	CSANRAAGGSPLHF
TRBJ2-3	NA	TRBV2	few	TGTGCCAGCTCCGATGGGGGGACAGTAGCAGATACGCAGTATTTT	CASSDGGTVADTQYF
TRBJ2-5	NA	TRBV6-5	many	TGTGCCAGCAGTTATGTAGGGACCGAACGAGAGACCCAGTACTTC	CASSYVGTERETQYF
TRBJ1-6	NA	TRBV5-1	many	TGCGCCAGCAGCTTGGAAAAGGACTCACCCCTCCACTTT	CASSLEKDSPLHF
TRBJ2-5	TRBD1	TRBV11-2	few	TGTGCCAGCAGCCAGGCGGGCGGGACAGGGGTTCTGACCCAGTACTTC	CASSQAGGTGVLTQYF
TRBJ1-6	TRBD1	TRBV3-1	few	TGTGCCAGCAGCCAACTAGGGGGCAATTCACCCCTCCACTTT	CASSQLGGNSPLHF